This T cell receptor beta chain was recorded in a study of CD8+ T cells in alopecia areata. Looking at the study overall: Female C3H/HeJ mice aged about 6-10 weeks were given skin from C3H/HeJ graft donors, about 6-13 months old, that had spontaneous alopecia. General study results and limits: Higher clonality was seen in lesional scalp than in normal scalp, especially in alopecia totalis/universalis.

RNA was extracted and reverse transcribed into cDNA as the sequencing template. Method: immunoSEQ multiplex PCR; TCRdb's copy keeps in-frame clones and lacks some. The sample holds some 110,000 clones, and no clone turns up only once. A remark on this clone: The antigen is unknown. The DNA translation disagrees with the TCRdb protein at residue 12, so the protein in this description comes from the DNA. The germline and genes are mouse ones. Sequencing ends 3 residues short of the CDR3 end; the germline J gene provides the rest.

V dropped 0 bases and J dropped 2 bases, with 10 bases sitting between them. This CDR3 has 15 residues. The germline V gene encodes CDR1 SGHSN and CDR2 HYEKVE. The sample comprised lesional skin. This clonotype was obtained from a C3H/HeJ mouse with alopecia areata. The mice in this strain carry MHC haplotype H2-k. The chain carries TRBV12-1 and TRBJ1-3; TRBD1 is a possible D gene (6 bases). The CDR3 region is CASSLPGTTGNTLYF. The sequenced part of the CDR3 DNA is TGTGCCAGCTCTCTCCCCGGGACAACTGGAAATACG.